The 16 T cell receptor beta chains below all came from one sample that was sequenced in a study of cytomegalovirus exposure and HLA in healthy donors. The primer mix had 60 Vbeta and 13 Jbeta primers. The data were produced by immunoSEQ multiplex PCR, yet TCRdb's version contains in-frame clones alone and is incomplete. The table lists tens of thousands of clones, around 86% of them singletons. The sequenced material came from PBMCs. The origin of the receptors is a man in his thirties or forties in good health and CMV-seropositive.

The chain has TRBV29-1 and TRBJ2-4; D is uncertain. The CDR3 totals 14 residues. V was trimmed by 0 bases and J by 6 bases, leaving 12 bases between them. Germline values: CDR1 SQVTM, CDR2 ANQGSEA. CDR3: CSVEDLVVGNIQYF. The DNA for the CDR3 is TGCAGCGTTGAAGATCTAGTTGTGGGAAACATTCAGTACTTC.

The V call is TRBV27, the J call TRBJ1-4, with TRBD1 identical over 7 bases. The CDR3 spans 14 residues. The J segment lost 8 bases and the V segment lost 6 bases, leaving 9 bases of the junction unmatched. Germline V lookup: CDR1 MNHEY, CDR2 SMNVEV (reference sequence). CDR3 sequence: CASSSTGVDEKLFF. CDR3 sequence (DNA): TGTGCCAGCAGCTCCACAGGGGTAGACGAAAAACTGTTTTTT.

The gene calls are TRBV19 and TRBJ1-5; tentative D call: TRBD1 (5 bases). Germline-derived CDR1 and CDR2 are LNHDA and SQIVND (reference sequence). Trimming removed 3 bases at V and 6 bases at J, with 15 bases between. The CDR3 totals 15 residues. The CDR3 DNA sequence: TGTGCCAGTAGTATCCCAGGGATGGGTGCTCAGCCCCAGCATTTT. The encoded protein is CASSIPGMGAQPQHF.

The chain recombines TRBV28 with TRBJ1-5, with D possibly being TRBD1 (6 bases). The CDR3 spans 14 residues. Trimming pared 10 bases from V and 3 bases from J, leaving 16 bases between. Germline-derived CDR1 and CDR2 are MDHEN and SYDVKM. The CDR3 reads CATQMGGPNQPQHF. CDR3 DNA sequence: TGTGCCACCCAGATGGGGGGGCCCAATCAGCCCCAGCATTTT.

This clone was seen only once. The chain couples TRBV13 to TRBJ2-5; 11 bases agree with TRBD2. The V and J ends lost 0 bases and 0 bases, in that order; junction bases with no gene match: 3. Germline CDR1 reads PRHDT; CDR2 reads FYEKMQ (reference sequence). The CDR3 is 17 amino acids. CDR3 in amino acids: CASSLGTSGMYQETQYF. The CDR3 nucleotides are TGTGCCAGCAGCTTAGGGACTAGCGGGATGTACCAAGAGACCCAGTACTTC.

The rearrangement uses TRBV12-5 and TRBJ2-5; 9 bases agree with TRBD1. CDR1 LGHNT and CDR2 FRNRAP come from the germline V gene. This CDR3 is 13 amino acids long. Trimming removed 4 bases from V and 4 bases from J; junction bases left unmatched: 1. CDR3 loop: CASGSGQGETQYF. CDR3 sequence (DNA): TGTGCTAGTGGTTCGGGACAGGGAGAGACCCAGTACTTC.

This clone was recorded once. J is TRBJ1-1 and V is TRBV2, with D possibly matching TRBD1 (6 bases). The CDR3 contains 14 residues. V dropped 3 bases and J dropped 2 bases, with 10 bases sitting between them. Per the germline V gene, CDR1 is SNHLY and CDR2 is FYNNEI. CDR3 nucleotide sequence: TGTGCCAGCAGTGAGGGGGCGGGTAACACTGAAGCTTTCTTT. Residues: CASSEGAGNTEAFF.

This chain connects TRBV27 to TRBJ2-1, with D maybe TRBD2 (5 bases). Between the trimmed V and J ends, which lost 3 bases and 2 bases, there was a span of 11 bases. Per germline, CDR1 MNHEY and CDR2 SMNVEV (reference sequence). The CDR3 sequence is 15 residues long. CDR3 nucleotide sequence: TGTGCCAGCAGTTTTTGGGAGCGTGCCTACAATGAGCAGTTCTTC. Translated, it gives CASSFWERAYNEQFF.

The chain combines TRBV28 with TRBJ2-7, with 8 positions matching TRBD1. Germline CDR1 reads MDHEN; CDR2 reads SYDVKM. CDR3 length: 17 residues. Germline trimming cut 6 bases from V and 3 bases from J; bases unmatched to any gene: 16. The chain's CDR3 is CASSLVTRTGIGYEQYF. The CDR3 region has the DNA TGTGCCAGCAGCCTAGTTACCCGGACAGGGATAGGCTACGAGCAGTACTTC.

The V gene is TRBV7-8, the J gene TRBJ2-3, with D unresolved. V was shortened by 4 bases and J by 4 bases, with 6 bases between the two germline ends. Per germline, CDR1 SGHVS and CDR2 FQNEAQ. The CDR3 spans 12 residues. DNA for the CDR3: TGTGCCAGCAGCTCGTGGCCAGATACGCAGTATTTT. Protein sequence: CASSSWPDTQYF. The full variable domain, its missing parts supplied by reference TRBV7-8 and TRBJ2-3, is GAGVSQSPRYKVAKRGQDVALRCDPISGHVSLFWYQQALGQGPEFLTYFQNEAQLDKSGLPSDRFFAERPEGSVSTLKIQRTQQEDSAVYLCASSSWPDTQYFGPGTRLTVL.

CDR3 protein: CASSIQATNEKLFF. As DNA, the CDR3 is TGTGCCAGTAGTATACAGGCAACTAATGAAAAACTGTTTTTT. This chain connects TRBV19 to TRBJ1-4; D not resolved. This CDR3 has 14 residues. Trimming removed 2 bases from V and 0 bases from J, with 4 bases in between. Germline V gives CDR1 LNHDA, CDR2 SQIVND (reference sequence).

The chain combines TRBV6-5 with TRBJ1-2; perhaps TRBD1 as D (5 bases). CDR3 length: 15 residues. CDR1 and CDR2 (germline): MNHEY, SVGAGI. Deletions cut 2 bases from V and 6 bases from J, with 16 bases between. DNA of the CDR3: TGTGCCAGCAGTTACAGGGGAACGGGCCGGGATGGCTACACCTTC. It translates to CASSYRGTGRDGYTF.

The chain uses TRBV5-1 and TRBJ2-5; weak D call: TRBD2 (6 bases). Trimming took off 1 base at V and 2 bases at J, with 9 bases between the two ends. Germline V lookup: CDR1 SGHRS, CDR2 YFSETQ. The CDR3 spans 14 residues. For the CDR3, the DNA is TGCGCCAGCAGCTTGCAGACTAGTCAAGAGACCCAGTACTTC. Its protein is CASSLQTSQETQYF.

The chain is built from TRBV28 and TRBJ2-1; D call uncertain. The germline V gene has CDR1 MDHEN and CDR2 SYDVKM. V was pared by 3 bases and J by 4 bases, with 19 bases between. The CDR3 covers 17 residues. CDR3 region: CASSFLSALPLYNEQFF. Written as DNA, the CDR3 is TGTGCCAGCAGTTTTTTGAGTGCCCTTCCCCTTTACAATGAGCAGTTCTTC.

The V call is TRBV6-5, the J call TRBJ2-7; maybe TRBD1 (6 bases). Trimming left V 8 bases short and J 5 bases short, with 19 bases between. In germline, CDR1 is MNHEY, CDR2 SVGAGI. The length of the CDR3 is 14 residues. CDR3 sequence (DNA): TGTGCCAGCCAAGGCGCAGGGGTGGTGGACGAGCAGTACTTC. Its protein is CASQGAGVVDEQYF.

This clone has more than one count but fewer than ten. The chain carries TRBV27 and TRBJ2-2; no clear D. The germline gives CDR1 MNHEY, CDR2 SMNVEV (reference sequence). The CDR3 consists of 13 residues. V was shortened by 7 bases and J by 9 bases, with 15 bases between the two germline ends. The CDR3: CASTWSGSRELFF. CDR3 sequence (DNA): TGTGCCAGCACCTGGTCGGGTTCCAGGGAGCTGTTTTTT.